This entry describes one T cell receptor (beta chain). These data are taken from a study of blood T cell repertoires in COVID-19. Study-level information: In each case, the material was cDNA or gDNA derived from T cells, B-cell-depleted T cells, or PBMCs.

The germline CDR1 and CDR2 sequences are LNHDA and SQIVND (reference sequence). The CDR3 has 17 residues. V dropped 3 bases and J dropped 3; count of bases not matched to a gene: 10. In the original analysis: Cell counts per sample came from amplifying reference gene primers. Method: immunoSEQ multiplex PCR; TCRdb's copy keeps in-frame clones and lacks some. V, J and clone size reflect that table, while D and trimming were determined from the DNA. The data show 150,000 to 200,000 clones, over 80% seen once. Patients from Seattle were sampled longitudinally, starting during active infection. The sample taken for sequencing was peripheral blood. V gene TRBV19 combines with J gene TRBJ2-7, with TRBD2 identical over 11 bases. This TCR derives from a woman in her sixties or seventies with COVID-19, enrolled during active disease. The CDR3 spells CASSIATSGRLLYEQYF. The CDR3 DNA reads as TGTGCCAGTAGTATTGCAACTAGCGGGAGATTACTCTACGAGCAGTACTTC. The full variable domain, in which reference TRBV19 and TRBJ2-7 provide the parts outside the CDR3, is DGGITQSPKYLFRKEGQNVTLSCEQNLNHDAMYWYRQDPGQGLRLIYYSQIVNDFQKGDIAEGYSVSREKKESFPLTVTSAQKNPTAFYLCASSIATSGRLLYEQYFGPGTRLTVT.